These T cell receptor beta chains were read from a single sample in a study of identical twins. Using its own MiXCR run on the 5' RACE reads, TCRdb lists one record per CDR3 protein. Here the sample spans approximately 500,000 distinct CDR3 sequences, more than 20% being singletons. These same records also appear under a second study, on T cells expressing NK-cell markers.

Sequenced sample: CD4+ T cells sorted from blood. These receptors came from a woman aged 18-29 years in good health. CDR3s include the opening cysteine and the closing phenylalanine or tryptophan. The order of the fields is J gene, D gene, V gene, clone size, CDR3 DNA, CDR3 protein. D genes are given only for firm matches. Only some rows state a clone size, as once, few, many or a class for expanded clones.

j_call: TRBJ2-1
d_call: TRBD2
v_call: TRBV7-9
clone_size: -
cdr3_nt: TGTGCCAGCAGCTTCGGACTAGCGGGATTCGCTGAGCAGTTCTTC
cdr3_aa: CASSFGLAGFAEQFF

j_call: TRBJ1-2
d_call: -
v_call: TRBV2
clone_size: many
cdr3_nt: TGTGCCAGCAGCGAGAGGGGTTATGGCTACACCTTC
cdr3_aa: CASSERGYGYTF

j_call: TRBJ1-2
d_call: TRBD1
v_call: TRBV12-3/TRBV12-4
clone_size: -
cdr3_nt: TGTGCCAGCAGCCCGGGACAGCTTGGGGCCCTCTATGGCTACACCTTC
cdr3_aa: CASSPGQLGALYGYTF

j_call: TRBJ2-7
d_call: TRBD1
v_call: TRBV7-2
clone_size: -
cdr3_nt: TGTGCCAGCAGCAAGAAAGGACAGGCCTCCTACGAGCAGTACTTC
cdr3_aa: CASSKKGQASYEQYF

j_call: TRBJ2-2
d_call: TRBD2
v_call: TRBV13
clone_size: few
cdr3_nt: TGTGCCAGCAGCAGACTAGCGGGAGTCAACGGGGAGCTGTTTTTT
cdr3_aa: CASSRLAGVNGELFF

j_call: TRBJ2-1
d_call: -
v_call: TRBV7-8
clone_size: few
cdr3_nt: TGTGCCAGCAGCTTATATTCGGGGATCCTCTACAATGAGCAGTTCTTC
cdr3_aa: CASSLYSGILYNEQFF

j_call: TRBJ2-2
d_call: -
v_call: TRBV27
clone_size: -
cdr3_nt: TGTGCCAGCAGTACACGACAGAACACCGGGGAGCTGTTTTTT
cdr3_aa: CASSTRQNTGELFF

j_call: TRBJ2-5
d_call: -
v_call: TRBV7-9
clone_size: -
cdr3_nt: TGTGCCAGCAGCTTAGAACTACGAACGGAGACCCAGTACTTC
cdr3_aa: CASSLELRTETQYF

j_call: TRBJ2-7
d_call: -
v_call: TRBV12-3/TRBV12-4
clone_size: once
cdr3_nt: TGTGCCAGCAGTCTGGGGGGCCCGGGGTCCGACGAGCAGTACTTC
cdr3_aa: CASSLGGPGSDEQYF

j_call: TRBJ2-2
d_call: TRBD2
v_call: TRBV20-1
clone_size: -
cdr3_nt: TGCAGTGCTAGTGTGAGCGGGAGGGGGACCGGGGAGCTGTTTTTT
cdr3_aa: CSASVSGRGTGELFF

j_call: TRBJ2-3
d_call: TRBD2
v_call: TRBV6-5
clone_size: -
cdr3_nt: TGTGCCAGCAGTACTTTGGGGAGGGAGACGCAGTATTTT
cdr3_aa: CASSTLGRETQYF

j_call: TRBJ2-1
d_call: -
v_call: TRBV10-3
clone_size: -
cdr3_nt: TGTGCCATCAGTGAGGGGGCGAATGAGCAGTTCTTC
cdr3_aa: CAISEGANEQFF

j_call: TRBJ2-7
d_call: TRBD2
v_call: TRBV3-1
clone_size: -
cdr3_nt: TGTGCCAGCAGCCAAGACGGGGGGAGGCAGTACTTC
cdr3_aa: CASSQDGGRQYF

j_call: TRBJ2-3
d_call: -
v_call: TRBV4-1
clone_size: -
cdr3_nt: TGCGCCAGCCGGGCCTCTACAACAGATACGCAGTATTTT
cdr3_aa: CASRASTTDTQYF

j_call: TRBJ2-3
d_call: -
v_call: TRBV20-1
clone_size: few
cdr3_nt: TGCAGTGCTAGACCTCATGCGGGGAGCACAGATACGCAGTATTTT
cdr3_aa: CSARPHAGSTDTQYF

j_call: TRBJ1-6
d_call: -
v_call: TRBV5-1
clone_size: few
cdr3_nt: TGCGCCAGCAGCTTGACCCCATCAGGGGATAATTCACCCCTCCACTTT
cdr3_aa: CASSLTPSGDNSPLHF

j_call: TRBJ1-3
d_call: -
v_call: TRBV5-1
clone_size: few
cdr3_nt: TGCGCCAGCAGCTTATCAGGGGAGGGAAACACCATATATTTT
cdr3_aa: CASSLSGEGNTIYF

j_call: TRBJ2-1
d_call: TRBD2
v_call: TRBV20-1
clone_size: -
cdr3_nt: TGCAGTGCTAGTTGGACACTAGCGGGGACTGGAGCTGAGCAGTTCTTC
cdr3_aa: CSASWTLAGTGAEQFF

j_call: TRBJ2-3
d_call: -
v_call: TRBV20-1
clone_size: few
cdr3_nt: TGCAGTGCTAGAGTCGGGGGTCCTAAAGATACGCAGTATTTT
cdr3_aa: CSARVGGPKDTQYF

j_call: TRBJ2-7
d_call: -
v_call: TRBV7-2
clone_size: -
cdr3_nt: TGTGCCAGCGGCCTGGGGGCCTACGAGCAGTACTTC
cdr3_aa: CASGLGAYEQYF

j_call: TRBJ2-5
d_call: TRBD2
v_call: TRBV20-1
clone_size: -
cdr3_nt: TGCAGTGCTAGAGATCCCCAGAGCGGGGGTGGAGAGACCCAGTACTTC
cdr3_aa: CSARDPQSGGGETQYF

j_call: TRBJ1-1
d_call: -
v_call: TRBV15
clone_size: -
cdr3_nt: TGTGCCACCAGCAGAGATCGTACTGAAGCTTTCTTT
cdr3_aa: CATSRDRTEAFF

j_call: TRBJ2-7
d_call: -
v_call: TRBV7-9
clone_size: -
cdr3_nt: TGTGCCAGCAGCTCCCGCAGGGCTCACGAGCAGTACTTC
cdr3_aa: CASSSRRAHEQYF

j_call: TRBJ1-1
d_call: -
v_call: TRBV10-3
clone_size: -
cdr3_nt: TGTGCCATCAGTGAACCGGGACAACGCGAAGCTTTCTTT
cdr3_aa: CAISEPGQREAFF

j_call: TRBJ2-7
d_call: -
v_call: TRBV11-2
clone_size: few
cdr3_nt: TGTGCCAGCAGCACGACCAACGAGCAGTACTTC
cdr3_aa: CASSTTNEQYF

j_call: TRBJ2-3
d_call: -
v_call: TRBV5-1
clone_size: few
cdr3_nt: TGCGCCAGCAGCTTGGCCGAGGCTAGCACAGATACGCAGTATTTT
cdr3_aa: CASSLAEASTDTQYF

j_call: TRBJ2-2
d_call: -
v_call: TRBV5-4
clone_size: few
cdr3_nt: TGTGCCAGCAGCTTTGCCGGGGCCGGGGAGCTGTTTTTT
cdr3_aa: CASSFAGAGELFF

j_call: TRBJ2-5
d_call: -
v_call: TRBV29-1
clone_size: -
cdr3_nt: TGCAGCGTTGAAGATCCGGGCGTCAATAGGTGCTTC
cdr3_aa: CSVEDPGVNRCF

j_call: TRBJ2-1
d_call: TRBD2
v_call: TRBV11-2
clone_size: few
cdr3_nt: TGTGCCAGCAGCTTATCCCCTAGCGGAAACAATGAGCAGTTCTTC
cdr3_aa: CASSLSPSGNNEQFF

j_call: TRBJ1-3
d_call: -
v_call: TRBV6-5
clone_size: few
cdr3_nt: TGTGCCAGCAGTTACGGGGGGACTATATATTTT
cdr3_aa: CASSYGGTIYF

j_call: TRBJ1-2
d_call: -
v_call: TRBV10-3
clone_size: few
cdr3_nt: TGTGCCATCAGTGAGCTAACCGGCTTGAGAGGCTACACCTTC
cdr3_aa: CAISELTGLRGYTF

j_call: TRBJ1-6
d_call: -
v_call: TRBV12-3/TRBV12-4
clone_size: -
cdr3_nt: TGTGCCAGCAGACCTAACAATAATTCACCCCTCCACTTT
cdr3_aa: CASRPNNNSPLHF

j_call: TRBJ2-3
d_call: TRBD2
v_call: TRBV9
clone_size: -
cdr3_nt: TGTGCCAGCAGCGTAGAGGGACTAGCGATGAAAGATACGCAGTATTTT
cdr3_aa: CASSVEGLAMKDTQYF

j_call: TRBJ1-1
d_call: TRBD1
v_call: TRBV28
clone_size: -
cdr3_nt: TGTGCCAGCAGTTTTTGGCAGGGGGCTGACACTGAAGCTTTCTTT
cdr3_aa: CASSFWQGADTEAFF

j_call: TRBJ2-1
d_call: TRBD2
v_call: TRBV28
clone_size: few
cdr3_nt: TGTGCCAGCAGCAGCGGGGGGGCCCACAATGAGCAGTTCTTC
cdr3_aa: CASSSGGAHNEQFF

j_call: TRBJ1-1
d_call: -
v_call: TRBV5-1
clone_size: once
cdr3_nt: TGCGCCAGCATTGGACAGACTGAAGCTTTCTTT
cdr3_aa: CASIGQTEAFF

j_call: TRBJ2-7
d_call: TRBD1
v_call: TRBV12-3/TRBV12-4
clone_size: many
cdr3_nt: TGTGCCAGCAGCTCGAGACAGGGCTACGAGCAGTACTTC
cdr3_aa: CASSSRQGYEQYF

j_call: TRBJ2-7
d_call: -
v_call: TRBV12-3/TRBV12-4
clone_size: -
cdr3_nt: TGTGCCAGCAGCCTTCTCACAGGGCTCGAGCAGTACTTC
cdr3_aa: CASSLLTGLEQYF

j_call: TRBJ2-7
d_call: TRBD2
v_call: TRBV5-1
clone_size: many
cdr3_nt: TGCGCCAGCAGCTTAAGCGGGGCCTACGAGCAGTACTTC
cdr3_aa: CASSLSGAYEQYF

j_call: TRBJ1-2
d_call: -
v_call: TRBV29-1
clone_size: few
cdr3_nt: TGCAGCGTTGAGTCTACAGGCGATAACTATGGCTACACCTTC
cdr3_aa: CSVESTGDNYGYTF

j_call: TRBJ1-5
d_call: -
v_call: TRBV12-3/TRBV12-4
clone_size: -
cdr3_nt: TGTGCCAGCAGCCGCTTCCTACGGCCCCAGCATTTT
cdr3_aa: CASSRFLRPQHF

j_call: TRBJ2-2
d_call: -
v_call: TRBV20-1
clone_size: few
cdr3_nt: TGCAGTGCTAGGGGCCCCCTGAACACCGGGGAGCTGTTTTTT
cdr3_aa: CSARGPLNTGELFF

j_call: TRBJ2-3
d_call: -
v_call: TRBV9
clone_size: -
cdr3_nt: TGTGCCAGCAGCCTCTTGGTCGGGGTGGAAGATACGCAGTATTTT
cdr3_aa: CASSLLVGVEDTQYF

j_call: TRBJ2-3
d_call: -
v_call: TRBV10-3
clone_size: few
cdr3_nt: TGTGCCACGGCAAATTCGGTCGCCCGAGGGGATACGCAGTATTTT
cdr3_aa: CATANSVARGDTQYF

j_call: TRBJ2-3
d_call: TRBD1
v_call: TRBV7-9
clone_size: -
cdr3_nt: TGTGCCAGCAGCTTCCTCGGACAGGGGGTTGGGAATACGCAGTATTTT
cdr3_aa: CASSFLGQGVGNTQYF

j_call: TRBJ2-7
d_call: -
v_call: TRBV7-2
clone_size: few
cdr3_nt: TGTGCCAGCAGCCGCAGGGGCGAGCAGTACTTC
cdr3_aa: CASSRRGEQYF

j_call: TRBJ1-2
d_call: -
v_call: TRBV5-1
clone_size: -
cdr3_nt: TGCGCCAGCCGACGGACAGAAGCCCTCTCTTGGGGCTACACCTTC
cdr3_aa: CASRRTEALSWGYTF

j_call: TRBJ2-1
d_call: TRBD2
v_call: TRBV20-1
clone_size: -
cdr3_nt: TGCAGTGGGGTTAGCGGGGGGGCTATTGAGCAGTTCTTC
cdr3_aa: CSGVSGGAIEQFF

j_call: TRBJ1-5
d_call: TRBD1
v_call: TRBV7-2
clone_size: -
cdr3_nt: TGTGCCAGCAGCCCGTGGGACAGGCAAAATCAGCCCCAGCATTTT
cdr3_aa: CASSPWDRQNQPQHF

j_call: TRBJ2-1
d_call: TRBD2
v_call: TRBV6-2/TRBV6-3
clone_size: -
cdr3_nt: TGTGCCAGCCGTCGACTAGCGGGGCATGAGCAGTTCTTC
cdr3_aa: CASRRLAGHEQFF

j_call: TRBJ2-2
d_call: -
v_call: TRBV28
clone_size: -
cdr3_nt: TGTGCCAGCAGCCCACGGCCTGTCACCGGGGAGCTGTTTTTT
cdr3_aa: CASSPRPVTGELFF

j_call: TRBJ2-3
d_call: TRBD2
v_call: TRBV20-1
clone_size: -
cdr3_nt: TGCAGTGCTAGCCCAGCGGGGGGGTCCACAGATACGCAGTATTTT
cdr3_aa: CSASPAGGSTDTQYF

j_call: TRBJ2-7
d_call: TRBD1
v_call: TRBV5-1
clone_size: -
cdr3_nt: TGCGCCAGCGGGCCGGGACAGGAGACCTCCTACGAGCAGTACTTC
cdr3_aa: CASGPGQETSYEQYF

j_call: TRBJ2-1
d_call: TRBD2
v_call: TRBV7-7
clone_size: many
cdr3_nt: TGTGCCAGCAGCTCGTCCGGGGAGGGGTTCAATGAGCAGTTCTTC
cdr3_aa: CASSSSGEGFNEQFF